These 29 T cell receptor beta chains share one sample of origin, sequenced in a study of T cell responses to AZD1222 COVID-19 vaccine. The assay was immunoSEQ multiplex PCR, and TCRdb's table has in-frame clones only and misses some. The data hold roughly 150,000 clones, with 75% to 90% observed a single time. This specimen consisted of peripheral blood, obtained on day 0 of AZD1222 vaccination. These receptors all come from an adult in good health.

The chain employs TRBV2 and TRBJ1-2; D may be TRBD1 (5 bases). The CDR3 spans 14 residues. Trimming took off 11 bases at V and 4 bases at J, with 20 bases between the two ends. Germline V CDR1 and CDR2: SNHLY, FYNNEI. The CDR3 DNA sequence: TGTGCCCAAACCGGGACTCATTTTTCCTATGGCTACACCTTC. Protein product: CAQTGTHFSYGYTF. Full variable domain (missing parts from reference TRBV2 and TRBJ1-2): EPEVTQTPSHQVTQMGQEVILRCVPISNHLYFYWYRQILGQKVEFLVSFYNNEISEKSEIFDDQFSVERPDGSNFTLKIRSTKLEDSAMYFCAQTGTHFSYGYTFGSGTRLTVV.

The chain links TRBV19 to TRBJ1-4; tentative D call: TRBD1 (6 bases). Germline CDR1 reads LNHDA; CDR2 reads SQIVND (reference sequence). The V gene lost 6 bases and the J gene lost 0 bases, with 26 bases spanning the gap. The CDR3 loop spans 20 amino acids. The CDR3 is CASSLRIRDTDTATNEKLFF. CDR3 DNA: TGTGCCAGTAGCCTGAGAATAAGGGACACCGATACTGCAACTAATGAAAAACTGTTTTTT.

This chain links TRBV7-9 with TRBJ1-1; 7 nucleotides line up with TRBD1. The CDR3 has 17 amino acids. V shed 3 bases, J shed 5 bases, and the junction held 15 bases outside the gene matches. Germline V lookup: CDR1 SEHNR, CDR2 FQNEAQ (reference sequence). The CDR3 is CASSFSPAARGKTEAFF. CDR3 sequence (DNA): TGTGCCAGCAGCTTTAGTCCTGCTGCCAGGGGGAAGACTGAAGCTTTCTTT.

The V call is TRBV3-1 (or the pseudogene TRBV3-2), the J call TRBJ1-1, with D uncertain. Germline assignment: CDR1 LGHDT and CDR2 YNNKEL (reference sequence). V gave up 4 bases and J gave up 3 bases, with 12 bases separating them. This CDR3 is built from 14 residues. In DNA form, the CDR3 reads TGTGCCAGCAGCCCCCGGAAGAAGGACACTGAAGCTTTCTTT. Translation: CASSPRKKDTEAFF.

This clone has a single count. V usage is TRBV5-1 and J usage is TRBJ1-4; D is uncertain. Trimming took off 0 bases at V and 6 bases at J, with 12 bases between the two ends. This CDR3 is built from 15 residues. Germline CDR1 is SGHRS and CDR2 is YFSETQ. CDR3 region: CASSLDGVGDEKLFF. The CDR3 bases are TGCGCCAGCAGCTTGGACGGGGTGGGCGATGAAAAACTGTTTTTT.

This clone occurred once. The chain employs TRBV18 and TRBJ2-7, with 8 bases identical to TRBD1. This CDR3 is 14 amino acids long. Germline CDR1 and CDR2: KGHSH and LQKENI. Germline trimming cut 3 bases from V and 4 bases from J; bases unmatched to any gene: 5. Written as DNA, the CDR3 is TGTGCCAGCTCACCTCCACAGGGGGTGTACGAGCAGTACTTC. Protein: CASSPPQGVYEQYF.

The chain recombines TRBV5-6 with TRBJ1-3; no reliable D call. CDR1 SGHDT and CDR2 YYEEEE come from the germline V gene. Trimming stripped 0 bases from V and 2 bases from J, with 6 bases between. The CDR3 covers 14 residues. This CDR3 reads CASSLAVAGNTIYF. The CDR3 DNA is TGTGCCAGCAGCTTGGCCGTGGCTGGAAACACCATATATTTT.

The chain couples TRBV7-9 to TRBJ2-3; 12 nucleotides line up with TRBD2. This CDR3 is built from 18 residues. Trimming took 0 bases from V and 0 from J; bases not matched to a gene: 4. Germline CDR1 SEHNR, CDR2 FQNEAQ (reference sequence). CDR3 loop: CASSLAETSGGSTDTQYF. CDR3 bases: TGTGCCAGCAGCTTAGCAGAGACTAGCGGGGGAAGCACAGATACGCAGTATTTT.

This clone was counted only a few times. The V gene is TRBV9, the J gene TRBJ2-5; D assignment may be TRBD1 or TRBD2 (5 bases each). Deletions cut 4 bases from V and 1 base from J, with 14 bases between. Germline-derived CDR1 and CDR2 are SGDLS and YYNGEE. The CDR3 is 15 amino acids. The DNA for the CDR3 is TGTGCCAGCAGCCAGGGACGACGGACCCAAGAGACCCAGTACTTC. Its protein product is CASSQGRRTQETQYF. Drawing the rest from reference TRBV9 and TRBJ2-5, the complete variable domain is DSGVTQTPKHLITATGQRVTLRCSPRSGDLSVYWYQQSLDQGLQFLIQYYNGEERAKGNILERFSAQQFPDLHSELNLSSLELGDSALYFCASSQGRRTQETQYFGPGTRLLVL.

The V call is TRBV30, the J call TRBJ1-2; D may be TRBD1 (5 bases). The germline gives CDR1 GTSNPN, CDR2 SVGIG (reference sequence). V lost 3 bases, J lost 2 bases, and 7 bases lay in between. The CDR3 is 12 residues long. CDR3 loop: CAWSEGNYGYTF. Written as DNA, the CDR3 is TGTGCCTGGAGCGAGGGGAACTATGGCTACACCTTC.

This chain connects TRBV27 to TRBJ2-7, with D perhaps matching TRBD1 (6 bases). The CDR3 consists of 15 residues. Looked up from germline, CDR1 is MNHEY and CDR2 is SMNVEV (reference sequence). The V end lost 6 bases, the J end lost 4 bases, and 19 bases lay between the germline ends. CDR3 in DNA: TGTGCCAGCAGCAAAGCGCAGGACAGAGGGTACGAGCAGTACTTC. Amino acids: CASSKAQDRGYEQYF.

The count of this clone is one. The chain is built from TRBV30 and TRBJ1-4, with D unclear. Germline assignment: CDR1 GTSNPN and CDR2 SVGIG (reference sequence). V was cut by 3 bases and J by 0 bases, with 8 bases left in between. The CDR3 is 14 amino acids. CDR3 DNA sequence: TGTGCCTGGAGACGGTTTGCAACTAATGAAAAACTGTTTTTT. Translation gives CAWRRFATNEKLFF.

The J gene is TRBJ1-1, the V gene TRBV7-3, with 9 bases lining up with TRBD1. Germline CDR1 is SGHTA and CDR2 is FQGTGA. V was pared by 4 bases and J by 1 base, with 10 bases of the junction left unmatched. The CDR3 is 17 residues long. CDR3 region: CASSSYGGTGWNTEAFF. The CDR3 nucleotides are TGTGCCAGCAGCTCTTACGGGGGGACAGGGTGGAACACTGAAGCTTTCTTT.

This clone was observed a few times. The chain joins TRBV6-6 to TRBJ2-3; D remains unclear. V was clipped by 4 bases and J by 0 bases, with 14 bases between them. From germline, CDR1 is MNHNY and CDR2 SVGAGI (reference sequence). The CDR3 sequence is 16 residues long. This CDR3 reads CASSSPADPSTDTQYF. For the CDR3, the DNA is TGTGCCAGCAGTTCCCCGGCCGATCCTAGCACAGATACGCAGTATTTT.

This chain links TRBV13 with TRBJ2-3, with D unclear. Germline loops: CDR1 PRHDT, CDR2 FYEKMQ (reference sequence). The CDR3 sequence is 15 residues long. The V gene lost 0 bases and the J gene lost 0 bases, with 7 bases spanning the gap. CDR3 region: CASSLGGLSTDTQYF. CDR3 DNA sequence: TGTGCCAGCAGCTTAGGCGGGCTTAGCACAGATACGCAGTATTTT.

The table lists this clone with a few counts. The CDR3 DNA follows: TGCAGTGCTATCAAAACCTACGAGCAGTACTTC. Translated: CSAIKTYEQYF. The chain employs TRBV20-1 and TRBJ2-7; D is undetermined. Germline CDR1 DFQATT, CDR2 SNEGSKA (reference sequence). Trimming pared 4 bases from V and 2 bases from J, leaving 6 bases between. This CDR3 is 11 amino acids long.

The rearrangement uses TRBV5-5 and TRBJ1-6; D may be TRBD1 (5 bases). Germline CDR1 SGHKS, CDR2 YYEKEE (reference sequence). Trimming pared 2 bases from V and 8 bases from J, leaving 23 bases between. The CDR3 is made up of 18 amino acids. The CDR3 DNA follows: TGTGCCAGCAGCTTCGGGCAGGGAAACAATTATATTTATTCACCCCTCCACTTT. This sequence encodes CASSFGQGNNYIYSPLHF. Supplemented by reference TRBV5-5 and TRBJ1-6, the full variable domain reads DAGVTQSPTHLIKTRGQQVTLRCSPISGHKSVSWYQQVLGQGPQFIFQYYEKEERGRGNFPDRFSARQFPNYSSELNVNALLLGDSALYLCASSFGQGNNYIYSPLHFGNGTRLTVT.

V and J are TRBV6-1 and TRBJ2-1; D possibly uses TRBD1 or TRBD2 (5 bases each). Germline V lookup: CDR1 MNHNS, CDR2 SASEGT. The CDR3 spans 15 residues. Trimming pared 6 bases from V and 5 bases from J, leaving 17 bases between. The CDR3 DNA sequence: TGTGCCAGCAGCAGGACTGGGGCGAAACACAATGAGCAGTTCTTC. This codes for CASSRTGAKHNEQFF.

The V gene is TRBV28, the J gene TRBJ2-7; D possibly corresponds to TRBD2 (5 bases). V was trimmed by 5 bases and J by 3 bases, leaving 17 bases between them. Germline CDR1 and CDR2: MDHEN and SYDVKM. The CDR3 has 15 residues. As DNA, the CDR3 is TGTGCCAGCAGTGGAGCCGGGAAAGGATTCTACGAGCAGTACTTC. Translating gives CASSGAGKGFYEQYF.

V usage is TRBV5-5 and J usage is TRBJ1-5; no firm D call. There are 12 residues in the CDR3. V lost 2 bases and J 4 bases, leaving 4 bases between the germline ends. The germline CDR1 and CDR2 sequences are SGHKS and YYEKEE (reference sequence). Written as DNA, the CDR3 is TGTGCCAGCAGCTTCAGAAATCAGCCCCAGCATTTT. Translated, it gives CASSFRNQPQHF. The full variable domain, with the rest looked up from reference TRBV5-5 and TRBJ1-5, is DAGVTQSPTHLIKTRGQQVTLRCSPISGHKSVSWYQQVLGQGPQFIFQYYEKEERGRGNFPDRFSARQFPNYSSELNVNALLLGDSALYLCASSFRNQPQHFGDGTRLSIL.

The sample holds one count of this clone. The V gene is TRBV2, the J gene TRBJ1-5; 7 positions agree with TRBD1. The CDR3 is 15 amino acids. Unmatched junction bases numbered 8, after V lost 6 bases and J lost 3 bases. CDR1 and CDR2 (germline): SNHLY, FYNNEI. CDR3 nucleotides: TGTGCCAGCAGCCCCCCGGGACAGCTCAATCAGCCCCAGCATTTT. Translation: CASSPPGQLNQPQHF.

This rearrangement joins TRBV7-9 to TRBJ2-5; tentative D call: TRBD2 (7 bases). Per germline, CDR1 SEHNR and CDR2 FQNEAQ (reference sequence). The CDR3 spans 16 residues. Trimming took 5 bases from V and 5 from J, leaving 21 bases between them. CDR3 DNA: TGTGCCAGCAGCCTCCTTATGGCGGGGGCCGCGGAGACCCAGTACTTC. Translation gives CASSLLMAGAAETQYF.

The rearrangement uses TRBV28 and TRBJ2-7; D is perhaps TRBD2 (6 bases). Trimming left V 7 bases short and J 6 bases short, with 16 bases between. The CDR3 runs to 13 residues. Germline V gene lookup returns CDR1 MDHEN and CDR2 SYDVKM. CDR3 loop: CASTMGLLGEQYF. In nucleotides, the CDR3 is TGTGCCAGCACTATGGGACTTCTCGGCGAGCAGTACTTC.

The genes are TRBV10-2 and TRBJ2-3; D is perhaps TRBD2 (7 bases). This CDR3 has 14 amino acids. V was pared by 7 bases and J by 2 bases, with 13 bases between. In germline, CDR1 is WSHSY, CDR2 SAAADI. CDR3 amino acids: CASKGGVNTDTQYF. The CDR3 DNA reads TGCGCCAGCAAAGGGGGGGTTAACACAGATACGCAGTATTTT.

The chain combines TRBV6-6 with TRBJ2-2; 11 bases match TRBD1. The germline CDR1 and CDR2 sequences are MNHNY and SVGAGI (reference sequence). This CDR3 region has 15 residues. V lost 6 bases, J lost 7 bases, and 7 bases stayed unmatched. The CDR3 sequence is CASSRPGQGVGELFF. CDR3 coding DNA: TGTGCCAGCAGCCGACCGGGACAGGGGGTCGGGGAGCTGTTTTTT.

The chain links TRBV10-3 to TRBJ2-4; 8 nucleotides align to TRBD1. This CDR3 region has 14 residues. Unmatched junction bases numbered 1, after V lost 3 bases and J lost 3 bases. Germline V gene lookup returns CDR1 ENHRY and CDR2 SYGVKD. The CDR3 DNA sequence: TGTGCCATCAGTGAACAGGGGGGCAAAAACATTCAGTACTTC. As protein: CAISEQGGKNIQYF.

The rearrangement links TRBV7-2 to TRBJ2-5; perhaps TRBD1 as D (6 bases). The CDR3 extends over 13 amino acids. V was cut by 8 bases and J by 5 bases, with 15 bases left in between. From germline, CDR1 is SGHTA and CDR2 FQGNSA. CDR3 sequence (DNA): TGTGCCAGCTCAGGACAGAGTCTTGAGACCCAGTACTTC. Protein: CASSGQSLETQYF.

The chain links TRBV7-8 to TRBJ2-3; D might be TRBD1 or TRBD2, each matching 5 bases. The V end lost 1 base, the J end lost 0 bases, and 8 bases lay between the germline ends. From germline, CDR1 is SGHVS and CDR2 FQNEAQ. The CDR3 consists of 15 residues. DNA of the CDR3: TGTGCCAGCAGCTTAGGAGGGGAAAGCACAGATACGCAGTATTTT. Amino acids: CASSLGGESTDTQYF.

V gene TRBV9 combines with J gene TRBJ2-5; TRBD2 matches 9 bases. Germline CDR1 is SGDLS and CDR2 is YYNGEE. This CDR3 is 18 amino acids long. The V segment lost 3 bases and the J segment 0 bases; nucleotides outside the gene matches: 12. The CDR3 protein is CASSGGPVKRGDQETQYF. As DNA, the CDR3 is TGTGCCAGCAGCGGGGGCCCGGTCAAGCGGGGGGACCAAGAGACCCAGTACTTC.